These T cell receptor beta chains were read from a single sample in a study of cytomegalovirus exposure and HLA in healthy donors. Sequenced by immunoSEQ multiplex PCR; TCRdb stores in-frame clones only, minus some. The sample lists about 130,000 clones, 77% occurring once. Specimen: PBMCs. All receptors come from a male donor in good health and CMV-seropositive. Both conserved end residues are part of each CDR3. D genes are given only for firm matches. Clone size is not always given. Where it is, it says once, few, many or a class for expanded clones.

TRBV7-9,-,-,TRBJ2-7,TGTTCCAGCAGCTTACAGGGCCGCGAGCAGTACTTC,CSSSLQGREQYF
TRBV29-1,few,-,TRBJ2-3,TGCAGCGCCCGGTTCACAGATACGCAGTATTTT,CSARFTDTQYF
TRBV5-5,-,TRBD1,TRBJ2-5,TGTGCCAGCAGCTTGAGGACAGGGGGCCTCGGGGAGACCCAGTACTTC,CASSLRTGGLGETQYF
TRBV19,-,-,TRBJ1-2,TGTGCCAGTAGCAGACAGGAGTTTCCTTATGGCTACACCTTC,CASSRQEFPYGYTF
TRBV7-9,-,TRBD2,TRBJ2-2,TGTGCCAGCAGCTTTGGGACTAGCCGTTTCGGGGAGCTGTTTTTT,CASSFGTSRFGELFF
TRBV2,-,TRBD1,TRBJ1-2,TGTGCCGGTAGACAGGGGGCTTTTGGCTACACCTTC,CAGRQGAFGYTF
TRBV5-1,-,-,TRBJ2-1,TGCGCCAGCAGGAGGACAGACATCAATGAGCAGTTCTTC,CASRRTDINEQFF
TRBV5-4,once,TRBD2,TRBJ2-7,TGTGCCAGCAGCTTGGGTCTAGCGGGACCTTCCTACGAGCAGTACTTC,CASSLGLAGPSYEQYF
TRBV28,-,-,TRBJ2-2,TGTGCCAGCAAGGAGGTGGGGGGATCCCACACCGGGGAGCTGTTTTTT,CASKEVGGSHTGELFF
TRBV29-1,-,-,TRBJ2-2,TGCAGCGTTGAAGTCGCGGGCCGAACGAACACCGGGGAGCTGTTTTTT,CSVEVAGRTNTGELFF
TRBV19,-,-,TRBJ1-2,TGTGCCAGTACCCCAACAGGGTATGGCTACACCTTC,CASTPTGYGYTF
TRBV5-1,-,-,TRBJ2-5,TGCGCCAGCAGCCCAACCTACAGGGCCAAGGGGGAGACCCAGTACTTC,CASSPTYRAKGETQYF
TRBV6-4,-,TRBD2,TRBJ2-1,TGTGCCAGCAGTGACTCGTCTAGCGGGGTATACAATGAGCAGTTCTTC,CASSDSSSGVYNEQFF
TRBV6-1,-,-,TRBJ2-2,TGTGCCAGCAGCTACCAGCAGGGGAGCACCGGGGAGCTGTTTTTT,CASSYQQGSTGELFF
TRBV25-1,-,-,TRBJ2-2,TGTGCCAGCAGTGAATCCGGGCTAGCTGTCGGGGAGCTGTTTTTT,CASSESGLAVGELFF
TRBV28,-,TRBD1,TRBJ1-2,TGTGCCAGCAGGCTGGGACAGCGAGCTGCTGGCTACACCTTC,CASRLGQRAAGYTF
TRBV5-6,-,-,TRBJ2-2,TGTGCCAGCAGATTGGCCGAGACCGGGGGCGGGGAGCTGTTTTTT,CASRLAETGGGELFF
TRBV5-1,once,-,TRBJ2-1,TGCGCCAGCAGCTTGGAGAGTCTAGCGCCATACAATGAGCAGTTCTTC,CASSLESLAPYNEQFF
TRBV29-1,few,-,TRBJ2-1,TGCAGCGTTGGATTTAGGGGGAACAATGAGCAGTTCTTC,CSVGFRGNNEQFF
TRBV6-4,-,-,TRBJ2-1,TGTGCCAGCAGTGAGCGGGGCTCCAGCTCCTACAATGAGCAGTTCTTC,CASSERGSSSYNEQFF
TRBV7-8,-,TRBD2,TRBJ2-5,TGTGCCAGCACCCTTAGCGGGGGGCCTAGAGAGACCCAGTACTTC,CASTLSGGPRETQYF
TRBV19,-,TRBD1,TRBJ2-7,TGTGCCAGTGCCCTCAAGGGACAGAGAGACTACGAGCAGTACTTC,CASALKGQRDYEQYF
TRBV29-1,-,TRBD1,TRBJ2-7,TGCAGCGGAAGGGGGCGCTACGAGCAGTACTTC,CSGRGRYEQYF
TRBV5-1,few,-,TRBJ1-4,TGCGCCAGCAGCTTGGGGCAGGGGCTTGTCAACGAAAAACTGTTTTTT,CASSLGQGLVNEKLFF
TRBV19,few,-,TRBJ1-2,TGTGCCAGTAGTATCGGCGACAGGAACTATGGCTACACCTTC,CASSIGDRNYGYTF
TRBV28,-,TRBD1,TRBJ1-1,TGTGCCAGCAGATCCGACAGGGTGAACACTGAAGCTTTCTTT,CASRSDRVNTEAFF
TRBV5-4,few,TRBD2,TRBJ2-1,TGTGCCAGCAGCCCGGCGGGAGGGAGTGGTCATGAGCAGTTCTTC,CASSPAGGSGHEQFF
TRBV11-3,-,TRBD2,TRBJ2-1,TGTGCCAGCAGCTTAGTTTCCTCCTCTAGCGGTTACAATGAGCAGTTCTTC,CASSLVSSSSGYNEQFF
TRBV7-6,-,TRBD2,TRBJ2-1,TGTGCCAGCAGCCCGCGTGCCTCGGGACTAGCTTTCTTC,CASSPRASGLAFF
TRBV5-1,-,-,TRBJ2-4,TGCGCCAGCAGCTTGAAAGACACTCGAGGGAACAGTCAGTACTTC,CASSLKDTRGNSQYF
TRBV5-6,-,-,TRBJ2-6,TGTGCCAGCAGCTTATCAATCTCTGGGGCCAACGGCCTGACTTTC,CASSLSISGANGLTF
TRBV7-9,few,-,TRBJ1-4,TGTGCCAGCAGCTCTGGACAGTATGAAAAACTGTTTTTT,CASSSGQYEKLFF
TRBV10-2,-,-,TRBJ2-2,TGCGCCAGCAGTGTCACCAGGGGAGGGACCGGGGAGCTGTTTTTT,CASSVTRGGTGELFF
TRBV4-1,medium-sized,TRBD1,TRBJ1-1,TGCGCCAGCAGCCCGGGGACAGGGCCTGAAGCTTTCTTT,CASSPGTGPEAFF
TRBV2,few,TRBD2,TRBJ2-3,TGTGCCAGCACCCTTCGGGGGGAGGGAACGCAGTATTTT,CASTLRGEGTQYF
TRBV7-6,-,-,TRBJ1-6,TGTGCCAGCAGTCCAGGGAATTCACCCCTCCACTTT,CASSPGNSPLHF
TRBV2,-,-,TRBJ1-1,TGTGCCGGCAGTGATACCGGACAGAAGAACACTGAAGCTTTCTTT,CAGSDTGQKNTEAFF
TRBV9,-,TRBD2,TRBJ2-7,TGTGCCAGCAGCGTAGACGCGAGAATGACGGGAGGGGAGGAGCAGTACTTC,CASSVDARMTGGEEQYF
TRBV19,-,TRBD1,TRBJ2-1,TGTGCCAGTAGTATCGGCCAGGGGGCGCTTAGTGAGCAGTTCTTC,CASSIGQGALSEQFF
TRBV6-1,-,-,TRBJ1-6,TGTGCCAGCAGTGAAAGGACGAGGGCGCGCGCCTATAATTCACCCCTCCACTTT,CASSERTRARAYNSPLHF
TRBV4-1,-,-,TRBJ2-2,TGCGCCAGCAGCCCTAGGCTGGGGCTATACACCGGGGAGCTGTTTTTT,CASSPRLGLYTGELFF
TRBV25-1,-,-,TRBJ2-1,TGTGCCAGCAGTGAGGGTCGTAGGGGTAGGGTGGATGAGCAGTTCTTC,CASSEGRRGRVDEQFF
TRBV15,-,TRBD2,TRBJ2-3,TGTGCCACCAGCGGACTAGCGCTAGGCACAGATACGCAGTATTTT,CATSGLALGTDTQYF
TRBV19,few,TRBD2,TRBJ2-5,TGTGCCAGTAGTATTACTAGCGGGCTCCAAGAGACCCAGTACTTC,CASSITSGLQETQYF
TRBV30,-,-,TRBJ1-2,TGTGCCTGGAGAGCTCGAATTAACTGGGGCTACACCTTC,CAWRARINWGYTF
TRBV6-1,-,TRBD2,TRBJ2-5,TGTGCCAGCAGCCGATTCGCGGGGGGCGAGGAGACCCAGTACTTC,CASSRFAGGEETQYF
TRBV5-1,-,-,TRBJ2-1,TGCGCCAGCAGCTATACCACACTGGGCAGTAGTTACAATGAGCAGTTCTTC,CASSYTTLGSSYNEQFF
TRBV18,-,TRBD2,TRBJ2-1,TGTGCCAGCTCACCTAGCGGGGACGCCTCCTACAATGAGCAGTTCTTC,CASSPSGDASYNEQFF
TRBV5-1,-,-,TRBJ2-7,TGCGCCAGCAGCTTGGAGACAGGTTATAAATCCTACGAGCAGTACTTC,CASSLETGYKSYEQYF
TRBV28,-,TRBD1,TRBJ2-7,TGTGCCAGCAGTTTACCCGGGACAGCTTCCTACGAGCAGTACTTC,CASSLPGTASYEQYF
TRBV28,-,-,TRBJ1-1,TGTGCCAGCAGTTTACTAGGGGCTGACACTGAAGCTTTCTTT,CASSLLGADTEAFF
TRBV6-5,few,-,TRBJ2-5,TGTGCCAGCAGTTATACAGGGCAAGAGACCCAGTACTTC,CASSYTGQETQYF
TRBV14,-,-,TRBJ2-7,TGTGCCAGCAGCCAAGTACACGGGGGCTACGAGCAGTACTTC,CASSQVHGGYEQYF
TRBV2,-,-,TRBJ2-5,TGTGCCAGCAGGGACCTCGGGCTAGCGAGCCAAGAGACCCAGTACTTC,CASRDLGLASQETQYF
TRBV15,-,-,TRBJ1-2,TGTGTCACCAGCGCTATACCCGGGGGGCCTGGCTACACCTTC,CVTSAIPGGPGYTF
TRBV15,-,TRBD2,TRBJ2-7,TGTGCCACCAGCAGTCCACTAGCGAGCGAGCAGTACTTC,CATSSPLASEQYF
TRBV5-1,-,-,TRBJ1-1,TGCGCCAGCAGCCTAGGACACCTGATGAACACTGAAGCTTTCTTT,CASSLGHLMNTEAFF
TRBV2,few,-,TRBJ2-2,TGTGCCAGCGATCGCACAGGGGAGGCCGGGGAGCTGTTTTTT,CASDRTGEAGELFF
TRBV19,-,TRBD1,TRBJ2-7,TGTGCCAGTAGTACGCCTCGGACAGGGGAACCTACGCAGCAGTACTTC,CASSTPRTGEPTQQYF
TRBV10-2,-,TRBD1,TRBJ1-4,TGCGCCAGCAGACGACAGGGGGACGAAAAACTGTTTTTT,CASRRQGDEKLFF